These 7 T cell receptor beta chains were sequenced from one sample in a study of cytotoxic CD8 clonotypes in ibrutinib-treated CLL. Here immunoSEQ multiplex PCR was the method, and the copy in TCRdb shows in-frame clones only, minus some. Seen here are about 140,000 clones, about 91% observed once, and the top ten hold approximately 11%. The specimen comprised PBMCs, sampled after 12 months of ibrutinib treatment. Every receptor here comes from a human donor with chronic lymphocytic leukemia.

A single count supports this clone. The chain employs TRBV2 and TRBJ1-5, with D uncertain. The ends were cut back, 6 bases at V and 3 bases at J, with 15 bases in the middle. Germline V gives CDR1 SNHLY, CDR2 FYNNEI. The CDR3 is made up of 15 amino acids. The CDR3 here is CASRRKRVNNQPQHF. The CDR3 DNA reads TGTGCCAGCAGGAGGAAAAGGGTTAACAATCAGCCCCAGCATTTT.

V is TRBV7-8 and J is TRBJ1-4, with D hard to call. From germline, CDR1 is SGHVS and CDR2 FQNEAQ. V lost 1 base and J 7 bases, leaving 7 bases between the germline ends. This CDR3 comprises 13 residues. This CDR3 reads CASSLGTVEKLFF. For the CDR3, the DNA is TGTGCCAGCAGCTTAGGAACGGTTGAAAAACTGTTTTTT. The full variable domain, its missing parts supplied by reference TRBV7-8 and TRBJ1-4, is GAGVSQSPRYKVAKRGQDVALRCDPISGHVSLFWYQQALGQGPEFLTYFQNEAQLDKSGLPSDRFFAERPEGSVSTLKIQRTQQEDSAVYLCASSLGTVEKLFFGSGTQLSVL.

The V call is TRBV5-1, the J call TRBJ2-5; D is undetermined. CDR3 length equals 17 residues. V gave up 6 bases and J gave up 2 bases, with 23 bases separating them. CDR1 and CDR2 from the germline V gene are SGHRS and YFSETQ. The DNA of the CDR3 is TGCGCCAGCACCTACCGGTCGCCCTCTATGGGGCAAGAGACCCAGTACTTC. This encodes CASTYRSPSMGQETQYF.

This sequence joins TRBV5-1 and TRBJ2-6; no clear D. The CDR3 runs to 16 residues. The V end was cut by 6 bases, the J end by 0 bases, with 13 bases between. Germline CDR1 SGHRS, CDR2 YFSETQ. CDR3 DNA: TGCGCCAGCACAGAAAAAATCAGCTCTGGGGCCAACGTCCTGACTTTC. Translated, it gives CASTEKISSGANVLTF.

This chain connects TRBV11-3 to TRBJ2-5; the D is unclear. Germline V gene sequence: CDR1 SGHNT, CDR2 YENEEA. V lost 5 bases and J lost 1, with 8 bases in between. CDR3 length: 13 amino acids. The CDR3 loop reads CASSLWTQETQYF. The CDR3 nucleotides read TGTGCCAGCAGCCTCTGGACCCAAGAGACCCAGTACTTC.

This chain joins TRBV12-2 and TRBJ2-1; the DNA was not compared with TRBD2, the D call given in the table. TRBV12-2 is a pseudogene segment. The CDR3 consists of 11 residues. The CDR3, as DNA: TGTGCAAGTCGCTTATGGCGGGAGCAGTTCTTC. Its translation is CASRLWREQFF.

The chain combines TRBV19 with TRBJ2-3; 7 bases are a match to TRBD1. This CDR3 has 15 residues. Germline lookup yields CDR1 LNHDA and CDR2 SQIVND (reference sequence). V trimming: 3 bases; J trimming: 0 bases; junction bases outside the gene matches: 3. The CDR3 sequence is CASSIRGISTDTQYF. DNA for the CDR3: TGTGCCAGTAGTATCAGGGGGATAAGCACAGATACGCAGTATTTT.